The 16 T cell receptor beta chains reported below all come from one sample, sequenced in a study of radiotherapy plus CTLA-4 blockade in lung cancer. Some clones are missing from TCRdb's copy, which holds only in-frame ones; the method was immunoSEQ multiplex PCR. The sample comprises tens of thousands of clones, over 75% of which are singletons, and 40% rests with the top ten. Sample: peripheral blood, taken from a patient treated with radiotherapy plus ipilimumab. These receptors all stem from a human donor with non-small cell lung cancer that progressed on radiotherapy plus ipilimumab.

The chain recombines TRBV30 with TRBJ1-5; 8 bases align to TRBD1. Germline values: CDR1 GTSNPN, CDR2 SVGIG (reference sequence). J lost 5 bases, V lost 1 base, and 13 bases had no gene match. The CDR3 spans 17 residues. In DNA, the CDR3 is TGTGCCTGGAGTGCTGACAGGGGTCGTGAACTGGATCAGCCCCAGCATTTT. Encoded protein: CAWSADRGRELDQPQHF.

The chain uses TRBV19 and TRBJ1-2, with TRBD1 identical over 9 bases. Looked up from germline, CDR1 is LNHDA and CDR2 is SQIVND (reference sequence). V gave up 9 bases and J gave up 5 bases; unmatched junction bases: 1. The CDR3 is 11 residues long. CDR3: CASGTGYGYTF. CDR3 in DNA: TGTGCCAGCGGGACAGGGTATGGCTACACCTTC.

J is TRBJ2-2 and V is TRBV6-5, with D tentatively TRBD1 (5 bases). There are 15 residues in the CDR3. Germline assignment: CDR1 MNHEY and CDR2 SVGAGI. The V end was cut by 8 bases, the J end by 0 bases, with 13 bases between. The CDR3 nucleotides read TGTGCCAGCGGATTACAGGACACGAACACCGGGGAGCTGTTTTTT. It is translated as CASGLQDTNTGELFF.

This sequence joins TRBV6-6 and TRBJ2-1; 10 nucleotides line up with TRBD2. Germline V CDR1 and CDR2: MNHNY, SVGAGI (reference sequence). V lost 10 bases to trimming and J lost 6 bases; unmatched junction nucleotides: 6. The CDR3 runs 13 residues. The CDR3 reads CATNQREGNEQFF. CDR3 DNA sequence: TGTGCCACAAATCAGCGGGAGGGCAATGAGCAGTTCTTC.

The gene calls are TRBV6-1 and TRBJ1-5, with D tentatively TRBD1 (5 bases). CDR1 is MNHNS, CDR2 SASEGT, per germline. This CDR3 contains 15 residues. Trimming took 0 bases from V and 4 from J, leaving 10 bases between them. The DNA for the CDR3 is TGTGCCAGCAGTGAAGCGGTGAGGGGTAATCAGCCCCAGCATTTT. Its protein is CASSEAVRGNQPQHF.

V gene TRBV2 combines with J gene TRBJ2-1, with D perhaps matching TRBD1 (5 bases). This CDR3 comprises 14 residues. Germline CDR1 and CDR2: SNHLY and FYNNEI. With 5 bases removed from V and 0 bases from J, the gap between germline ends came to 8 bases. The CDR3 nucleotides are TGTGCCAGCAGTACCGACAGCTCCTACAATGAGCAGTTCTTC. It encodes CASSTDSSYNEQFF. Complete variable domain (other parts from reference TRBV2 and TRBJ2-1): EPEVTQTPSHQVTQMGQEVILRCVPISNHLYFYWYRQILGQKVEFLVSFYNNEISEKSEIFDDQFSVERPDGSNFTLKIRSTKLEDSAMYFCASSTDSSYNEQFFGPGTRLTVL.

The CDR3 region has the DNA TGCGGGACTAGGGCCCACAATGAGCAGTTCTTC. It yields the protein CGTRAHNEQFF. The rearrangement uses TRBV20-1 and TRBJ2-1; 8 nucleotides align to TRBD2. The CDR3 is 11 amino acids. Per the germline V gene, CDR1 is DFQATT and CDR2 is SNEGSKA (reference sequence).

The genes are TRBV4-1 and TRBJ1-2; D uncertain. V lost 1 base to trimming and J lost 4 bases, with 10 bases between them. The CDR3 has 14 amino acids. Germline CDR1 and CDR2: MGHRA and YSYEKL. As DNA, the CDR3 is TGCGCCAGCAGCCAAGCTATGCCCGGCTATGGCTACACCTTC. Translating it yields CASSQAMPGYGYTF.

The chain recombines TRBV5-1 with TRBJ2-7; possible D gene TRBD2, 5 bases. The CDR3 spans 15 residues. V shed 0 bases and J shed 5 bases, with 15 bases lying between them. CDR1 and CDR2 from the germline V gene are SGHRS and YFSETQ. CDR3 DNA sequence: TGCGCCAGCAGCTTGGGTCTAGCAAGTGTCGACGAGCAGTACTTC. Encoded protein: CASSLGLASVDEQYF.

This clone appeared a few times. V and J are TRBV28 and TRBJ2-7, with 8 nucleotides matching TRBD2. Per the germline V gene, CDR1 is MDHEN and CDR2 is SYDVKM. This CDR3 is built from 13 residues. V shed 4 bases, J shed 7 bases, and the junction held 6 bases outside the gene matches. CDR3 in amino acids: CASSSGLVDEQYF. CDR3 DNA: TGTGCCAGCAGTTCGGGACTAGTGGATGAGCAGTACTTC.

The chain recombines TRBV5-1 with TRBJ1-1; 8 bases agree with TRBD1. Trimming removed 5 bases from V and 0 bases from J; junction bases left unmatched: 9. CDR1 and CDR2 from the germline V gene are SGHRS and YFSETQ. The CDR3 has 16 residues. The CDR3 loop reads CASRSGTGSMNTEAFF. The CDR3 nucleotides read TGCGCCAGCAGATCCGGGACAGGCTCAATGAACACTGAAGCTTTCTTT.

This clone was seen a single time. The chain recombines TRBV28 with TRBJ1-2, with 8 nucleotides matching TRBD1. J lost 13 bases, V lost 2 bases, and 6 bases had no gene match. CDR3 length: 12 amino acids. CDR1 and CDR2 (germline): MDHEN, SYDVKM. The CDR3 DNA is TGTGCCAGCAGTTTACGACAGGGGATGGGCACCTTC. Translating gives CASSLRQGMGTF.

This chain connects TRBV7-6 to TRBJ1-2; unclear D gene. The length of the CDR3 is 14 residues. Looked up from germline, CDR1 is SGHVS and CDR2 is FNYEAQ. Trimming removed 1 base from V and 2 bases from J, with 8 bases in between. The CDR3 here is CASSLGPTNYGYTF. CDR3 nucleotide sequence: TGTGCCAGCAGCTTAGGCCCAACAAACTATGGCTACACCTTC.

The V and J genes are TRBV27 and TRBJ1-2, with 8 nucleotides matching TRBD1. The CDR3 sequence is 14 residues long. V trimming: 5 bases; J trimming: 4 bases; junction bases outside the gene matches: 6. Per the germline V gene, CDR1 is MNHEY and CDR2 is SMNVEV (reference sequence). The CDR3 sequence is CASSPLGQGYGYTF. The CDR3 DNA reads TGTGCCAGCAGTCCGCTCGGACAGGGCTATGGCTACACCTTC.

Details on this clone: The same CDR3 is also encoded by other DNA sequences in this sample. V and J are TRBV2 and TRBJ2-7; D gene unclear. This CDR3 region has 11 residues. The V end was cut by 2 bases, the J end by 4 bases, with 3 bases between. The germline V gene encodes CDR1 SNHLY and CDR2 FYNNEI. CDR3 sequence (DNA): TGTGCCAGCAGTGAAAATTACGAGCAGTACTTC. It translates to CASSENYEQYF.

This chain uses TRBV2 with TRBJ2-3; D is possibly TRBD2 (5 bases). The germline V and J ends were trimmed by 6 bases and 2 bases, with 9 bases remaining between them. CDR1 is SNHLY, CDR2 FYNNEI, per germline. This CDR3 is built from 13 residues. CDR3 region: CASRRRATDTQYF. The CDR3 bases are TGTGCCAGCAGGCGGCGGGCCACAGATACGCAGTATTTT.